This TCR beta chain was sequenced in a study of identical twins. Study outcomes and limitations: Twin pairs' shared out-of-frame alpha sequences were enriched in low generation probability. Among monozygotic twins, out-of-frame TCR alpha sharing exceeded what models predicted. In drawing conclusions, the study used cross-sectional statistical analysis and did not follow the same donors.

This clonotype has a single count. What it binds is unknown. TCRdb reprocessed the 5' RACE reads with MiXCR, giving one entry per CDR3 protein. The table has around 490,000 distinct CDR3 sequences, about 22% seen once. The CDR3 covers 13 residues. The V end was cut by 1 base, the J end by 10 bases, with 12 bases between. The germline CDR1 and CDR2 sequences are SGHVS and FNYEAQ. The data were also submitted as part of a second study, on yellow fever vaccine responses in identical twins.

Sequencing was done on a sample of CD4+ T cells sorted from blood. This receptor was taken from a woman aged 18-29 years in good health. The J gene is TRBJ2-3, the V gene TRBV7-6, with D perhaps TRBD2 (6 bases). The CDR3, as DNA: TGTGCCAGCAGCTTAGATCTAGCGAGGGCGCAGTATTTT. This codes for CASSLDLARAQYF.